Listed below are T cell receptor beta chains from one sample, sequenced in a study of T cell responses to AZD1222 COVID-19 vaccine. Measured with immunoSEQ multiplex PCR; TCRdb has only the in-frame clones, and not every one. The sample holds 150,000 to 190,000 clones, 90% seen once. The sample here was peripheral blood, taken 28 days after the second AZD1222 dose. The receptors originated from an adult who received the AZD1222 COVID-19 vaccine. Each CDR3 is given with its conserved first and last residue. D genes are given only for firm matches. Expanded clones get a size class; other rows say once, few or many, or leave the size out.

>-|few|TRBJ1-1|TRBV5-8
TGTGCCAGCAGCTTATGGGGCAGAATGAACACTGAAGCTTTCTTT
CASSLWGRMNTEAFF
>-|-|TRBJ1-2|TRBV27
TGTGCCAGCAGTCGTACTACACAGGGTTTTAACTATGGCTACACCTTC
CASSRTTQGFNYGYTF
>TRBD1|-|TRBJ2-7|TRBV27
TGTGCCAGCAGTTTATCGGGGACAGGGGTCTACGAGCAGTACTTC
CASSLSGTGVYEQYF
>-|-|TRBJ2-2|TRBV7-9
TGTGCCAGCAGCTTAGCGGTCTATACCGGGGAGCTGTTTTTT
CASSLAVYTGELFF
>-|-|TRBJ2-5|TRBV6-5
TGTGCCAGCGGAGTAGCAGAGACCCAGTACTTC
CASGVAETQYF
>-|-|TRBJ2-6|TRBV30
TGTGCCTGGAGTAGAGGTATGGCCTCTGGGGCCAACGTCCTGACTTTC
CAWSRGMASGANVLTF
>-|-|TRBJ2-3|TRBV7-8
TGTGCCAGCAGCCGACGCACAGATACGCAGTATTTT
CASSRRTDTQYF
>-|-|TRBJ1-6|TRBV4-1
TGCGCCAGCAGCCAAGGTTCCGCGGACGGCTATAATTCACCCCTCCACTTT
CASSQGSADGYNSPLHF
>TRBD1|-|TRBJ1-3|TRBV3-1/TRBV3-2
TGTGCCAGCAGCCAAGATGGTAGGGGGCTTTCTGGAAACACCATATATTTT
CASSQDGRGLSGNTIYF
>-|few|TRBJ2-7|TRBV18
TGTGCCAGCCATCACCTGGGACAAACCTACGAGCAGTACTTC
CASHHLGQTYEQYF
>-|-|TRBJ1-1|TRBV18
TGTGCCAGCTCGCCAGCGAACACTGAAGCTTTCTTT
CASSPANTEAFF
>TRBD2|-|TRBJ2-2|TRBV10-3
TGTGCCATCAGTGATGGTCGGGAGGGAGTAGGGGAGCTGTTTTTT
CAISDGREGVGELFF
>-|-|TRBJ1-2|TRBV2
TGTGCCAGCAGTGAACGTGGCTATGGCTACACCTTC
CASSERGYGYTF
>-|-|TRBJ1-1|TRBV30
TGTGCCTGGAGTGTAACGGAACGGGCTGAAGCTTTCTTT
CAWSVTERAEAFF
>TRBD1|once|TRBJ2-2|TRBV5-1
TGCGCCAGCGCCGGGACAGGGGTCACCGGGGAGCTGTTTTTT
CASAGTGVTGELFF
>TRBD2|-|TRBJ2-2|TRBV15
TGTGCCACCAGCAGAGATCTAGCGGGAGTCCAATGGGACACCGGGGAGCTGTTTTTT
CATSRDLAGVQWDTGELFF
>-|-|TRBJ1-6|TRBV30
TGTGCCTGGGCAGGGGAAACTAAAAATTCACCCCTCCACTTT
CAWAGETKNSPLHF
>TRBD2|-|TRBJ2-5|TRBV6-1
TGTGCCAGCAGTGAAGCCGGCCTAGCGGGATGGAGAGAGACCCAGTACTTC
CASSEAGLAGWRETQYF
>-|-|TRBJ2-7|TRBV7-9
TGTGCCAGCAGCTTAAGACGGGAGACCTCCTACGAGCAGTACTTC
CASSLRRETSYEQYF
>-|-|TRBJ1-1|TRBV3-1/TRBV3-2
TGTGCCAGCAGCCCATACTTCAACACTGAAGCTTTCTTT
CASSPYFNTEAFF
>-|-|TRBJ1-2|TRBV4-1
TGCGCCAGCAGCCAGGGCAGGGGACGCGGCTACACCTTC
CASSQGRGRGYTF
>-|-|TRBJ2-7|TRBV11-2
TGTGCCAGCAGCTTAGAGGCGGGTGCCACCTACGAGCAGTACTTC
CASSLEAGATYEQYF
>TRBD2|few|TRBJ2-2|TRBV4-2
TGTGCCAGCAGCCAACTAGCGGACACCGGGGAGCTGTTTTTT
CASSQLADTGELFF
>-|-|TRBJ2-7|TRBV10-2
TGCGCCAGCAGTACGGCAGGAGGGGGCTACGAGCAGTACTTC
CASSTAGGGYEQYF
>-|-|TRBJ1-1|TRBV2
TGTGCCAGCAGTCCCGGGATGAACACTGAAGCTTTCTTT
CASSPGMNTEAFF
>-|-|TRBJ2-3|TRBV19
TGTGCCAGTAGTATCAGGGGCCCCGACACAGATACGCAGTATTTT
CASSIRGPDTDTQYF
>TRBD1|-|TRBJ1-5|TRBV11-2
TGTGCCAGCAGCGTGACAGGGCATCAGCCCCAGCATTTT
CASSVTGHQPQHF
>-|once|TRBJ1-2|TRBV9
TGTGCCAGCAGAGAGGAAACTAACTATGGCTACACCTTC
CASREETNYGYTF
>TRBD2|-|TRBJ2-7|TRBV10-3
TGTGCCATCAGACCAACTAGCGGCTACTACGAGCAGTACTTC
CAIRPTSGYYEQYF
>-|-|TRBJ2-1|TRBV2
TGTGCCAGCAGTGACGACAGCCGGAGCGGACTGGTCTTC
CASSDDSRSGLVF
>-|-|TRBJ2-7|TRBV27
TGTGCCAGCAGTTACGGACAGCCCTACGAGCAGTACTTC
CASSYGQPYEQYF
>TRBD2|-|TRBJ2-3|TRBV5-1
TGCGCCAGCACTCGACTAGCGGGGGGGCCTAGCACAGATACGCAGTATTTT
CASTRLAGGPSTDTQYF
>-|-|TRBJ1-2|TRBV15
TGTGCCACCAGCGCAAACAGGGCCCGGGGTGGCTACACCTTC
CATSANRARGGYTF
>-|-|TRBJ1-4|TRBV7-2
TGTGCCAGCGCCTCGGGTGTAAATGAAAAACTGTTTTTT
CASASGVNEKLFF
>-|-|TRBJ2-2|TRBV5-4
TGTGCCAGCAGCTTGGAGCAGGGGATCTTCCTGCCCGGGGAGCTGTTTTTT
CASSLEQGIFLPGELFF
>-|-|TRBJ1-1|TRBV30
TGTGCCTGGAATCAACAGGGCCCCCCGGCTACTGAAGCTTTCTTT
CAWNQQGPPATEAFF
>-|-|TRBJ1-1|TRBV27
TGTGCCAGCAGTCGACTAACTAGTACAGGACCCACTGAAGCTTTCTTT
CASSRLTSTGPTEAFF
>TRBD2|-|TRBJ2-3|TRBV19
TGTGCCAGTAGTTTAACGGGAGGGCGAGATACGCAGTATTTT
CASSLTGGRDTQYF